Described below is a single T cell receptor beta chain sequence and its context. Its antigen is unknown. Base qualities were left out, and no much larger clone turns up one base away. The data are from a study of blood T cell repertoires in COVID-19 (dated by TCRdb to 2018 to 2020). Study-level background: Samples covering the acute and convalescent phases of COVID-19 were provided by collaborators in the United States, Italy and Spain. The material from the prospective study consisted of cDNA or gDNA derived from T cells, B-cell-depleted T cells, or PBMCs. Subjects who had been exposed to COVID-19, were actively infected with it, or had recovered from it provided the deeply sampled blood TCRbeta repertoires that made up the dataset. The repertoires were released in a freely available public database intended as a resource for research on the immune response to SARS-CoV-2. Samples were obtained from the ongoing ImmuneRACE study (first 160 participants) and from over 1,000 subjects provided by 6 global collaborators. Nearly every sample came with metadata listing a de-identified subject ID, COVID-19 status, age in years and sex. Where available, HLA class I and class II types were taken from metadata supplied by the sample provider and were not determined by assay-based typing.

The germline V gene gives CDR1 as LGHNA and CDR2 as YSLEER. From V the trimming removes 8 bases and from J it removes 4 bases, while the gene matches leave 12 bases of the junction unaccounted for. Including cysteine and phenylalanine, the CDR3 has 15 amino acids. Only the CDR3 DNA is retained, 45 bases long and in frame from the first base. What the work shows at the level of the full study, not this receptor alone: How much clinical and demographic metadata was included differed by source and by participant, and the metadata was provided uncurated.

Collaborating institutions collected whole blood in K2EDTA tubes following their own protocols. For TCRbeta analysis, collaborators shipped samples in one of three forms: frozen whole blood, isolated PBMCs, or DNA extracted from either of those sample types. The immunoSEQ Assay, a bias-controlled multiplex PCR, was used to amplify TCRbeta CDR3 regions from genomic DNA. In the original analysis: The number of nucleated cells in each sample was estimated by amplification of reference gene primers within the assay. To quantify the absolute abundance of each unique TCRbeta CDR3 rearrangement, sequence reads were collapsed and filtered. For each sample, productive Simpson clonality was calculated by taking the square root of Simpson's diversity index across productive rearrangements. The clones in this table, taken by TCRdb from immuneACCESS, are in-frame only. Not every clone is retained; where verified, under half of the shortfall comes from an unresolved V gene, and the cause of the rest is unknown. V and J calls and clone size are given by that table; D and trimming were obtained from the DNA. The sample includes some 67,000 clones, with around nine tenths observed a single time. The top ten clonotypes cover around a fifth of the sample.

The sequenced material came from peripheral blood. The sequence derives from a woman aged 80 or older with acute or convalescent COVID-19. In this chain, TRBV4-3 is recombined with TRBJ1-2; the central 8 bases match TRBD1. The bases read TGCGCCAGCTCAGCCTACCAGGGGGCCGTCTATGGCTACACCTTC. Translated, this is CASSAYQGAVYGYTF.